The 13 T cell receptor beta chains in this list originate from one sample, sequenced in a study of naive and memory T cell subsets. The SP2 primer and nested alpha and beta constant region primers amplified ligated cDNA in four rounds. TCRdb itself ran the 5' RACE reads through MiXCR, one entry per CDR3 protein. Of approximately 32,000 distinct CDR3 sequences in the sample, 15% to 20% were seen once. A UMI-containing oligonucleotide was joined by 3' ligation to the TCR cDNA template. The receptors derive from a female donor in good health.

This clonotype was recorded at least ten times. V gene TRBV20-1 combines with J gene TRBJ2-5; 10 bases are shared with TRBD1. The CDR3 is 13 amino acids. CDR1 and CDR2 from the germline V gene are DFQATT and SNEGSKA (reference sequence). V lost 4 bases and J lost 5; bases outside the gene matches: 4. CDR3 sequence (DNA): TGCAGTGCTACGGGACAGGGGTACGAGACCCAGTACTTC. Translation gives CSATGQGYETQYF.

Relative to its sample, this clonotype is medium-sized (0.01 to 0.1%). The CDR3 spells CASSSSGRETQYF. In DNA, the CDR3 is TGTGCCAGCAGTTCGTCCGGGAGAGAGACCCAGTACTTC. The chain links TRBV6-6 to TRBJ2-5; D perhaps matches TRBD2 (6 bases). The V end was cut by 4 bases, the J end by 4 bases, with 10 bases between. This CDR3 has 13 residues. Germline lookup yields CDR1 MNHNY and CDR2 SVGAGI (reference sequence).

The chain uses TRBV5-1 and TRBJ2-1, with a tentative D call TRBD2 (6 bases). This CDR3 spans 13 amino acids. The V gene lost 0 bases and the J gene lost 5 bases, with 6 bases spanning the gap. Per germline, CDR1 SGHRS and CDR2 YFSETQ. The DNA of the CDR3 is TGCGCCAGCAGCTTGGCGGGGGACAATGAGCAGTTCTTC. Its translation: CASSLAGDNEQFF.

This clonotype has just a few counts. The CDR3 sequence: CASTPAGLPYEQYF. DNA for the CDR3: TGTGCCAGCACTCCAGCGGGGCTCCCCTACGAGCAGTACTTC. The rearrangement links TRBV12-3 or TRBV12-4 to TRBJ2-7; 7 bases agree with TRBD2. This CDR3 is built from 14 residues. Unmatched junction bases numbered 8, after V lost 7 bases and J lost 2 bases.

There are a few counts of this clonotype. This rearrangement joins TRBV12-3 or TRBV12-4 to TRBJ1-1, with 7 bases identical to TRBD1. CDR3 length: 13 residues. Trimming at V came to 8 bases and at J to 4 bases, leaving 7 bases not matched to a gene. This CDR3 reads CASVLRGPTEAFF. Written as DNA, the CDR3 is TGTGCCAGCGTGCTAAGGGGGCCCACTGAAGCTTTCTTT.

This clonotype was observed many times. The genes are TRBV20-1 and TRBJ1-2; tentatively, D is TRBD1 (6 bases). V was clipped by 6 bases and J by 4 bases, with 15 bases between them. The CDR3 is 13 amino acids. Germline values: CDR1 DFQATT, CDR2 SNEGSKA (reference sequence). This chain's CDR3 is CSAATGTGYGYTF. CDR3 DNA sequence: TGCAGTGCCGCTACAGGGACTGGCTATGGCTACACCTTC.

In DNA form, the CDR3 reads TGCGCCAGCAGCCAAGATGGTCGTGGGGCAGGGTCTAACTATGGCTACACCTTC. Amino acids: CASSQDGRGAGSNYGYTF. The gene calls are TRBV4-1 and TRBJ1-2, with D possibly TRBD1 on 5 matching bases. Germline V gene lookup returns CDR1 MGHRA and CDR2 YSYEKL. The CDR3 has 18 amino acids. V was pared by 0 bases and J by 0 bases, with 17 bases between.

This clonotype was found a few times. This chain joins TRBV6-6 and TRBJ2-7; a weak D match, TRBD1 (9 bases). Germline V CDR1 and CDR2: MNHNY, SVGAGI (reference sequence). The CDR3 runs 19 residues. V shed 0 bases and J shed 0 bases, with 21 bases lying between them. The CDR3 sequence is CASSYSILAGQGPSYEQYF. As DNA, the CDR3 is TGTGCCAGCAGTTACTCGATTTTAGCGGGACAGGGTCCCTCCTACGAGCAGTACTTC.

The chain combines TRBV20-1 with TRBJ1-5; D ambiguous. Trimming cost V 0 bases and J 0 bases, with 6 bases left between them. The length of the CDR3 is 14 residues. The germline CDR1 and CDR2 sequences are DFQATT and SNEGSKA (reference sequence). In DNA, the CDR3 is TGCAGTGCTAGAGACACCCATAGCAATCAGCCCCAGCATTTT. It translates to CSARDTHSNQPQHF.

This clonotype was found many times. This sequence joins TRBV20-1 and TRBJ2-7; D is possibly TRBD1 (6 bases). Trimming left V 8 bases short and J 0 bases short, with 11 bases between. Germline loops: CDR1 DFQATT, CDR2 SNEGSKA (reference sequence). The CDR3 is 12 residues long. CDR3 sequence: CSTWGPSYEQYF. The DNA of the CDR3 is TGCAGTACCTGGGGGCCCTCCTACGAGCAGTACTTC.

This clonotype was observed a handful of times. The chain links TRBV7-2 to TRBJ1-4; 8 bases are shared with TRBD1. This CDR3 region has 15 residues. Germline loops: CDR1 SGHTA, CDR2 FQGNSA. Unmatched junction bases numbered 2, after V lost 0 bases and J lost 5 bases. This CDR3 reads CASSLARQGNEKLFF. The CDR3, as DNA: TGTGCCAGCAGCTTAGCGAGACAGGGGAATGAAAAACTGTTTTTT.

The chain couples TRBV10-3 to TRBJ1-2; D not resolved. The CDR3 sequence is 13 residues long. The germline V and J ends were trimmed by 6 bases and 2 bases, with 10 bases remaining between them. The germline V gene encodes CDR1 ENHRY and CDR2 SYGVKD. The CDR3 spells CAISPDGNYGYTF. In nucleotides, the CDR3 is TGTGCCATCAGCCCCGACGGGAACTATGGCTACACCTTC.

This clonotype has ten or more counts. J is TRBJ1-1 and V is TRBV2; a possible D gene is TRBD1 (5 bases). Germline CDR1 is SNHLY and CDR2 is FYNNEI. This CDR3 has 11 residues. The V end was cut by 4 bases, the J end by 8 bases, with 8 bases between. Here the CDR3 reads CASSGQLEAFF. The CDR3 DNA follows: TGTGCCAGCAGTGGACAGCTAGAAGCTTTCTTT.